The rows below give T cell receptor beta chains drawn from one sample of a study of blood T cell repertoires in COVID-19. Only in-frame clones appear in the TCRdb table, and some are missing; sequencing was by immunoSEQ multiplex PCR. Of about 110,000 clones listed, under 90% are singletons. Sequencing input: peripheral blood. These receptors all stem from a woman aged 45 to 65 with acute or convalescent COVID-19. The CDR3 runs from the conserved cysteine through the conserved F or W. A D gene is named only where the DNA matches it firmly. Only part of the rows carry a size: once, few, many, or a class if the clone is expanded.

>.|TRBV3-1/TRBV3-2|14|TRBD1|TRBJ1-2
CASSPGDRFYGYTF
TGTGCCAGCAGCCCCGGGGACAGGTTCTATGGCTACACCTTC
>.|TRBV7-3|15|.|TRBJ2-1
CASSPDRASYNEQFF
TGTGCCAGCAGCCCTGACAGAGCCTCCTACAATGAGCAGTTCTTC
>.|TRBV28|14|.|TRBJ1-2
CASSLSRANYGYTF
TGTGCCAGCAGTTTAAGCAGGGCGAACTATGGCTACACCTTC
>few|TRBV19|14|TRBD1|TRBJ1-4
CASRRDRLNEKLFF
TGTGCCAGCAGAAGGGACAGACTAAATGAAAAACTGTTTTTT
>.|TRBV7-9|16|TRBD1|TRBJ1-2
CASSPGTGGSLYGYTF
TGTGCCAGCAGCCCGGGGACAGGGGGTTCCCTCTATGGCTACACCTTC
>.|TRBV5-4|14|TRBD1|TRBJ1-1
CASSMGQRNTEAFF
TGTGCCAGCAGCATGGGACAGCGTAACACTGAAGCTTTCTTT
>.|TRBV3-1/TRBV3-2|16|.|TRBJ1-1
CASSPHGAIRDTEAFF
TGTGCCAGCAGCCCTCACGGAGCGATCCGCGACACTGAAGCTTTCTTT
>.|TRBV10-2|14|.|TRBJ1-2
CASSVGGVNYGYTF
TGCGCCAGCAGTGTTGGGGGGGTAAACTATGGCTACACCTTC
>.|TRBV2|11|.|TRBJ2-1
CASKLADEQFF
TGTGCCAGCAAATTGGCCGATGAGCAGTTCTTC
>few|TRBV3-1/TRBV3-2|14|.|TRBJ2-7
CASSPRDTGDEQYF
TGTGCCAGCAGCCCCCGGGACACCGGGGACGAGCAGTACTTC
>.|TRBV5-1|18|TRBD2|TRBJ2-3
CASKSTSGASGPTDTQYF
TGCGCCAGCAAGTCAACCTCCGGGGCTAGCGGTCCGACAGATACGCAGTATTTT
>.|TRBV5-1|15|TRBD1|TRBJ2-7
CASSLSWDRSYEQYF
TGCGCCAGCAGCTTGTCGTGGGACAGATCCTACGAGCAGTACTTC
>.|TRBV4-2|15|.|TRBJ1-3
CASSQEAGPWNTIYF
TGTGCCAGCAGCCAAGAGGCAGGCCCGTGGAACACCATATATTTT
>.|TRBV11-3|17|TRBD2|TRBJ2-3
CASSIGGAGGSTDTQYF
TGTGCCAGCAGCATAGGAGGAGCGGGGGGGAGTACAGATACGCAGTATTTT
>.|TRBV10-1|15|.|TRBJ1-1
CASSDRGKGNTEAFF
TGCGCCAGCAGTGATCGAGGAAAAGGGAACACTGAAGCTTTCTTT
>.|TRBV9|13|TRBD1|TRBJ1-4
CASSAGTAEKLFF
TGTGCCAGCAGCGCCGGGACAGCTGAAAAACTGTTTTTT
>.|TRBV6-6|15|.|TRBJ2-2
CASSYLDQEAGELFF
TGTGCCAGCAGTTACCTGGACCAGGAGGCCGGGGAGCTGTTTTTT
>few|TRBV10-3|16|TRBD1|TRBJ1-6
CAISPSDRVLSSPLHF
TGTGCCATCAGCCCTTCCGACAGGGTTCTTTCCTCACCCCTCCACTTT
>.|TRBV9|15|TRBD2|TRBJ2-1
CASSVLAGGYNEQFF
TGTGCCAGCAGCGTATTAGCGGGGGGGTACAATGAGCAGTTCTTC
>.|TRBV9|13|.|TRBJ1-1
CASSVGGHTEAFF
TGTGCCAGCAGCGTCGGTGGGCACACTGAAGCTTTCTTT
>once|TRBV6-6|11|.|TRBJ1-2
CASTPSRGYTF
TGTGCCAGCACCCCCTCGCGGGGCTACACCTTC
>few|TRBV2|15|.|TRBJ1-5
CASSERGLGNQPQHF
TGTGCCAGCAGTGAGCGAGGGTTGGGCAATCAGCCCCAGCATTTT
>.|TRBV19|15|.|TRBJ2-3
CASSIAGVGTDTQYF
TGTGCCAGTAGTATAGCGGGGGTGGGCACAGATACGCAGTATTTT
>.|TRBV18|14|.|TRBJ1-2
CASSFWTANYGYTF
TGTGCCAGCTCATTTTGGACAGCGAACTATGGCTACACCTTC
>.|TRBV7-3|15|.|TRBJ2-1
CASSLRGAPYNEQFF
TGTGCCAGCAGCTTACGGGGGGCGCCCTACAATGAGCAGTTCTTC
>.|TRBV9|16|TRBD1|TRBJ2-7
CASSVGPQGASYEQYF
TGTGCCAGCAGCGTAGGTCCACAGGGGGCCTCCTACGAGCAGTACTTC
>.|TRBV28|14|.|TRBJ1-5
CASSTHRSNQPQHF
TGTGCCAGCAGTACCCACAGGAGCAATCAGCCCCAGCATTTT
>few|TRBV18|14|.|TRBJ1-1
CASSPGPVDTEAFF
TGTGCCAGCTCACCAGGGCCAGTGGACACTGAAGCTTTCTTT
>.|TRBV11-2|17|.|TRBJ1-6
CASSLRGIGENFSPLHF
TGTGCCAGCAGCTTACGAGGGATTGGGGAGAATTTTTCACCCCTCCACTTT
>.|TRBV19|16|TRBD1|TRBJ1-2
CASSIGTGTSNYGYTF
TGTGCCAGTAGTATTGGGACAGGGACCTCTAACTATGGCTACACCTTC
>.|TRBV4-2|16|TRBD1|TRBJ1-4
CASSLGTVATNEKLFF
TGTGCCAGCTCCCTGGGGACAGTGGCAACTAATGAAAAACTGTTTTTT
>few|TRBV6-5|13|.|TRBJ1-2
CASRLNSNYGYTF
TGTGCCAGCAGATTAAACAGCAACTATGGCTACACCTTC
>.|TRBV3-1/TRBV3-2|15|.|TRBJ1-6
CASARGSSYNSPLHF
TGTGCCAGCGCAAGGGGGAGCTCCTATAATTCACCCCTCCACTTT
>.|TRBV4-1|16|.|TRBJ2-3
CASSHYDRPSTDTQYF
TGCGCCAGCAGCCATTATGACAGGCCTAGCACAGATACGCAGTATTTT
>.|TRBV7-2|15|TRBD1|TRBJ2-7
CASSLGGTGYYEQYF
TGTGCCAGCAGCTTAGGAGGGACAGGATACTACGAGCAGTACTTC
>.|TRBV3-1/TRBV3-2|14|.|TRBJ2-3
CASSPPGWTDTQYF
TGTGCCAGCAGCCCTCCAGGTTGGACAGATACGCAGTATTTT
>.|TRBV6-5|14|.|TRBJ1-1
CASSYSVGGGLAFF
TGTGCCAGCAGTTACTCCGTAGGCGGGGGATTAGCTTTCTTT
>.|TRBV7-9|17|.|TRBJ2-7
CASSLALSGTRKYEQYF
TGTGCCAGCAGCTTAGCTCTGTCCGGGACAAGGAAATACGAGCAGTACTTC
>.|TRBV5-1|14|TRBD1|TRBJ1-2
CASSPRTGDYGYTF
TGCGCCAGCAGCCCTCGGACAGGGGATTATGGCTACACCTTC
>.|TRBV9|15|.|TRBJ2-1
CASSVEAGTWNEQFF
TGTGCCAGCAGCGTAGAGGCGGGGACCTGGAATGAGCAGTTCTTC
>.|TRBV9|15|TRBD1|TRBJ1-3
CASSVEGALGNTIYF
TGTGCCAGCAGCGTAGAGGGGGCTTTGGGAAACACCATATATTTT
>.|TRBV7-9|15|TRBD1|TRBJ1-5
CASSSSGGANQPQHF
TGTGCCAGCAGCTCCTCAGGGGGTGCAAATCAGCCCCAGCATTTT
>.|TRBV20-1|11|.|TRBJ1-1
CSARASGHSFF
TGCAGTGCTAGAGCCTCGGGACACTCATTCTTT
>.|TRBV5-1|16|.|TRBJ2-3
CASSLTGGAVKDTQYF
TGCGCCAGCAGCTTGACGGGGGGCGCGGTGAAAGATACGCAGTATTTT
>.|TRBV5-1|15|.|TRBJ2-7
CASSLALGQFREQYF
TGCGCCAGCAGCTTGGCCCTAGGACAATTTCGCGAGCAGTACTTC